This T cell receptor (beta chain) was identified in a study of T cell repertoires in cytomegalovirus infection. For the study at large: A matching HLA type, together with CMV infection, was signaled by public TCR beta signatures.

TCRdb re-derived calls from the reads in MiXCR, one entry per CDR3 protein. The data show over 45,000 distinct CDR3 sequences, roughly 19% seen once. A note on this clonotype: The antigen is undetermined.

Findings of the study overall: Identification of carriers of CMV plus the relevant HLA was performed using cumulative public TCR beta family frequency. HLA-C-restricted CMV-specific TCR beta clonotypes prevailed in the ex vivo response.

CDR3 size: 14 residues. V gave up 4 bases and J gave up 0 bases, with 12 bases separating them. Germline V CDR1 and CDR2: GTSNPN, SVGIG (reference sequence). The chain carries TRBV30 and TRBJ1-1; possible D gene TRBD1, 5 bases. The material was CD8+ T cells from cultured PBMCs, obtained from culture after CMV antigen stimulation. This TCR derives from a human donor in good health (CMV status not recorded). Some clones in this sample may be carry-over from other donors' samples. As DNA, the CDR3 is TGTGCCTGGATTCAACGGGGGATGAACACTGAAGCTTTCTTT. This encodes CAWIQRGMNTEAFF.